The entry below describes one T cell receptor beta chain. CDR1 and CDR2 from the germline V gene are SGHNT and YYREEE (reference sequence). This CDR3 comprises 14 residues. Trimming shortened V by 7 bases and J by 0 bases, and 13 bases separated the two germline ends. The source of the sample is a study of sequential checkpoint blockade in melanoma. As to treatment: randomized to nivolumab then ipilimumab (arm A) or the reverse (arm B). Sorted cells were live CD3+CD8+, lacking CD19 and CD56, from PBMCs. The assay was immunoSEQ multiplex PCR, and TCRdb's table has in-frame clones only and misses some. The sample consists of fewer than 20,000 clones, 60% to 70% of them appearing once.

Here the sequenced sample was CD8+ T cells sorted from blood (inferred from file names), taken from a patient given nivolumab and ipilimumab in sequence. The chain is built from TRBV5-4 and TRBJ1-1; unclear D gene. The sequence came from a human donor with melanoma. CDR3 sequence: CASGESGMNTEAFF. The CDR3 nucleotides read TGTGCCAGCGGCGAAAGCGGTATGAACACTGAAGCTTTCTTT.